The rows below give T cell receptor beta chains drawn from one sample of a study of regulatory T cells. Clones were sequenced by immunoSEQ multiplex PCR, and TCRdb holds only the in-frame ones, with some missing. Here the sample spans about 17,000 clones, about 79% being singletons. The sample taken for sequencing was conventional CD4+ T cells sorted from blood. The origin of the receptors is a person under 45 with CD3G deficiency. Both conserved end residues are part of each CDR3. The order of the fields is V gene, J gene, CDR3 protein.

>TRBV7-8|TRBJ2-7
CASSPTGSPRREQYF
>TRBV6-1|TRBJ1-1
CASREKRVTSRAAEAFF
>TRBV5-1|TRBJ2-1
CASSLGRAREQFF
>TRBV28|TRBJ2-2
CASRDSGTGSYTGELFF
>TRBV18|TRBJ2-7
CASSPGRGRGEQYF
>TRBV28|TRBJ1-2
CASSLQGGIYGYTF
>TRBV7-8|TRBJ2-3
CASSPRTFTDTQYF
>TRBV28|TRBJ1-1
CASSLIRGNTEAFF
>TRBV29-1|TRBJ1-1
CSVVTVEKAFF
>TRBV18|TRBJ1-2
CASSPSWFESNYGYTF
>TRBV28|TRBJ1-1
CASSSQGRGSTEAFF
>TRBV28|TRBJ2-1
CASSLHPGVPYNEQFF
>TRBV5-1|TRBJ2-2
CASRLAGTAGELFF
>TRBV28|TRBJ2-7
CASSFGREPEQYF
>TRBV27|TRBJ2-6
CASSLTGKTGANVLTF
>TRBV6-1|TRBJ2-5
CASSEIGEQYF
>TRBV28|TRBJ2-3
CASSFRSTGTSTDTQYF
>TRBV19|TRBJ2-6
CASSSTGFSGANVLTF
>TRBV7-9|TRBJ2-3
CASSSHRLGDTQYF
>TRBV6-5|TRBJ2-3
CASRRAIITDTQYF
>TRBV18|TRBJ2-1
CASSQTGGINYNEQFF
>TRBV10-3|TRBJ1-1
CAIRGTGGTEAFF